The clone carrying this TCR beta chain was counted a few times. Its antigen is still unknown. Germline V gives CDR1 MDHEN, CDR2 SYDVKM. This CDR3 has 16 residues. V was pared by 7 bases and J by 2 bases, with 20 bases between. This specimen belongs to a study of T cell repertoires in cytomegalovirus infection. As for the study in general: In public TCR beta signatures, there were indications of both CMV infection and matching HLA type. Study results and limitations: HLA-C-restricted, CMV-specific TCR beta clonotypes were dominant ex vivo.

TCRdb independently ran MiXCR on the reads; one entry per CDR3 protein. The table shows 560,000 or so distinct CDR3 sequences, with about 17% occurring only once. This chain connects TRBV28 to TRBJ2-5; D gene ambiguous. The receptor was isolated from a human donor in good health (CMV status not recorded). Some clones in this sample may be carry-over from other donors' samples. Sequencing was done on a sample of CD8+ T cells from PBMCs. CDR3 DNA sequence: TGTGCCAGCACCGCTGGAGTAGGGCGGATTCAAGAGACCCAGTACTTC. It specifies CASTAGVGRIQETQYF.